These 24 T cell receptor beta chains share one sample of origin, sequenced in a study of T cell repertoires in cytomegalovirus infection. MiXCR, run by TCRdb on the reads, gives a single entry per CDR3 protein. The data show under 200,000 distinct CDR3 sequences, 8% to 10% seen once. The sample consisted of PBMCs. These receptors all stem from a human donor in good health (CMV status not recorded). Some clones in this sample may be carry-over from other donors' samples.

The chain employs TRBV20-1 and TRBJ2-3; TRBD2 agrees at 8 bases. This CDR3 is 14 amino acids long. The J segment lost 2 bases and the V segment lost 1 base, leaving 2 bases of the junction unmatched. Per the germline V gene, CDR1 is DFQATT and CDR2 is SNEGSKA (reference sequence). This CDR3 reads CSARVAGITDTQYF. The CDR3 nucleotides read TGCAGTGCTAGAGTAGCGGGGATCACAGATACGCAGTATTTT.

This clonotype has more than one count but fewer than ten. The rearrangement uses TRBV9 and TRBJ1-1; D remains ambiguous. V lost 0 bases and J 0 bases, leaving 12 bases between the germline ends. The CDR3 loop spans 16 amino acids. The germline CDR1 and CDR2 sequences are SGDLS and YYNGEE. The chain's CDR3 is CASSVVSSFMNTEAFF. CDR3 nucleotide sequence: TGTGCCAGCAGCGTAGTTTCCAGTTTCATGAACACTGAAGCTTTCTTT.

CDR3 bases: TGCAGCGTTCTCTCCTCTGTGGGAAGCTCCTACAATGAGCAGTTCTTC. Protein sequence: CSVLSSVGSSYNEQFF. V is TRBV29-1 and J is TRBJ2-1, with unresolved D. Germline V gene sequence: CDR1 SQVTM, CDR2 ANQGSEA. The CDR3 is made up of 16 amino acids. V shed 5 bases and J shed 0 bases, with 17 bases lying between them.

This clonotype was detected many times. The chain has TRBV7-2 and TRBJ2-1; 12 positions agree with TRBD2. The V and J ends lost 1 base and 13 bases, in that order; junction bases with no gene match: 8. The CDR3 is 15 residues long. Germline V lookup: CDR1 SGHTA, CDR2 FQGNSA. This CDR3 reads CASSLVPSGGAGQFF. The CDR3 region has the DNA TGTGCCAGCAGCTTAGTCCCTAGCGGGGGGGCCGGACAGTTCTTC.

In this sample, this clonotype turned up many times. The chain joins TRBV28 to TRBJ2-1; weak D call: TRBD1 (5 bases). The CDR3 has 15 residues. Germline V gene sequence: CDR1 MDHEN, CDR2 SYDVKM. V lost 6 bases, J lost 5 bases, and 17 bases lay in between. CDR3 nucleotides: TGTGCCAGCAGACACCTGGGGCGGAGAAACAATGAGCAGTTCTTC. Protein sequence: CASRHLGRRNNEQFF.

The chain couples TRBV27 to TRBJ1-1; the D is unclear. Trimming removed 6 bases from V and 0 bases from J, with 11 bases in between. CDR1 is MNHEY, CDR2 SMNVEV, per germline (reference sequence). The length of the CDR3 is 14 residues. CDR3 in amino acids: CASSRGLMNTEAFF. The CDR3 DNA follows: TGTGCCAGCAGCCGTGGCCTTATGAACACTGAAGCTTTCTTT.

This clonotype came up many times. The chain recombines TRBV28 with TRBJ2-1; 7 bases line up with TRBD1. Germline CDR1 and CDR2: MDHEN and SYDVKM. The CDR3 consists of 15 residues. V dropped 6 bases and J dropped 6; count of bases not matched to a gene: 11. The CDR3 loop reads CASSSTGATTNEQFF. The CDR3, as DNA: TGTGCCAGCAGCTCAACAGGGGCGACTACCAATGAGCAGTTCTTC.

This clonotype was picked up many times. The V and J genes are TRBV5-6 and TRBJ1-2, with 10 bases aligning to TRBD1. Germline CDR1 is SGHDT and CDR2 is YYEEEE. CDR3 length: 15 residues. Trimming removed 3 bases from V and 3 bases from J; junction bases left unmatched: 5. CDR3 nucleotides: TGTGCCAGCAGCTCTCGACAGGGGGCATACTATGGCTACACCTTC. Translated: CASSSRQGAYYGYTF.

This chain uses TRBV28 with TRBJ2-5; D is undetermined. The CDR3 contains 14 residues. Deletions cut 10 bases from V and 3 bases from J, with 18 bases between. Germline CDR1 and CDR2: MDHEN and SYDVKM. The DNA of the CDR3 is TGTGCCACAAAACGGACCGGACGTGAAGAGACCCAGTACTTC. This translates into CATKRTGREETQYF.

This clonotype was observed a handful of times. The chain has TRBV28 and TRBJ1-4; TRBD1 aligns across 7 bases. This CDR3 contains 12 residues. Germline CDR1 reads MDHEN; CDR2 reads SYDVKM. The junction had 3 bases not matched to a gene; V was cut back by 6 bases and J by 8 bases. DNA for the CDR3: TGTGCCAGCAGAAGGGACAGAGAAAAACTGTTTTTT. Translated, it gives CASRRDREKLFF.

This clonotype was seen only a few times. J is TRBJ2-5 and V is TRBV7-6; D unclear. V gave up 1 base and J gave up 5 bases, with 14 bases separating them. The CDR3 is 15 residues long. CDR1 and CDR2 (germline): SGHVS, FNYEAQ. CDR3 nucleotides: TGTGCCAGCAGCTTAGGACCCCAGATCAGGGAGACCCAGTACTTC. Its translation is CASSLGPQIRETQYF.

This chain links TRBV4-2 with TRBJ2-7; D call uncertain. Germline V gives CDR1 LGHNA, CDR2 YNFKEQ. This CDR3 has 15 amino acids. Trimming took off 0 bases at V and 0 bases at J, with 9 bases between the two ends. The DNA for the CDR3 is TGTGCCAGCAGCCAAGAAGTGGGTGGCTCCTACGAGCAGTACTTC. As protein: CASSQEVGGSYEQYF.

This clonotype was recorded at least ten times. This chain uses TRBV12-3 or TRBV12-4 with TRBJ1-4; D call uncertain. CDR3 size: 13 residues. V was shortened by 4 bases and J by 5 bases, with 8 bases between the two germline ends. The CDR3 here is CASSSYGNEKLFF. In DNA form, the CDR3 reads TGTGCCAGCAGTTCATACGGGAATGAAAAACTGTTTTTT.

The rearrangement links TRBV6-6 to TRBJ2-5; 12 nucleotides line up with TRBD2. The germline V gene has CDR1 MNHNY and CDR2 SVGAGI (reference sequence). Unmatched junction bases numbered 8, after V lost 1 base and J lost 5 bases. The CDR3 consists of 17 residues. The CDR3 DNA is TGTGCCAGCAGTTACTTGTCTAGCGGGGGGGCCGGTGAGACCCAGTACTTC. Translated, it gives CASSYLSSGGAGETQYF.

The V gene is TRBV6-9, the J gene TRBJ1-4, with 7 bases that match TRBD1. After removal of 7 bases from V and 2 bases from J, the junction contained 7 bases not matched to a gene. The CDR3 runs 15 residues. CDR1 and CDR2 (germline): MNHGY, SVAAGI. The DNA of the CDR3 is TGTGCCAGCATGACAGGGTCGGTGACTAATGAAAAACTGTTTTTT. Translating gives CASMTGSVTNEKLFF.

This clonotype showed up many times. This chain joins TRBV27 and TRBJ2-7; the match to TRBD1 covers 7 bases. Germline V lookup: CDR1 MNHEY, CDR2 SMNVEV (reference sequence). V was pared by 5 bases and J by 0 bases, with 10 bases of the junction left unmatched. This CDR3 comprises 16 residues. The CDR3: CASSPTGALFSYEQYF. For the CDR3, the DNA is TGTGCCAGCAGTCCAACAGGGGCCTTATTCTCCTACGAGCAGTACTTC.

This chain uses TRBV15 with TRBJ2-2; tentative D call: TRBD1 (6 bases). This CDR3 is built from 15 residues. Deletions cut 5 bases from V and 4 bases from J, with 14 bases between. The V gene's germline CDR1 is LNHNV and CDR2 YYDKDF (reference sequence). The CDR3 DNA follows: TGTGCCACCAGCTTCCCACAGGGTGGCACCGGGGAGCTGTTTTTT. It codes for CATSFPQGGTGELFF.

This clonotype was found many times. The gene calls are TRBV4-1 and TRBJ2-5, with 16 bases fitting TRBD2. The CDR3 has 17 residues. Trimming removed 4 bases from V and 4 bases from J; junction bases left unmatched: 6. Germline values: CDR1 MGHRA, CDR2 YSYEKL. The CDR3 coding sequence is TGCGCCAGCAGCCTTGGGACTAGCGGGGGGGAGGGAGAGACCCAGTACTTC. This sequence encodes CASSLGTSGGEGETQYF.

About this clonotype itself: One end of the junction varies from germline; a read error may be responsible. The rearrangement links TRBV28 to TRBJ1-2, with 9 bases identical to TRBD1. The CDR3 covers 14 residues. Germline-derived CDR1 and CDR2 are MDHEN and SYDVKM. The CDR3 region has the DNA TGTGCCAACAGTTCCGGGACAGGGAATATTGGCTACACCTTC. Translating it yields CANSSGTGNIGYTF.

This clonotype has at least ten counts. This sequence joins TRBV6-2 or TRBV6-3 and TRBJ2-1, with D maybe TRBD2 (5 bases). Between the trimmed V and J ends, which lost 7 bases and 9 bases, there was a span of 25 bases. The CDR3 consists of 16 residues. Germline CDR1 reads MNHEY; CDR2 reads SVGEGT. As DNA, the CDR3 is TGTGCCAGCAATCCACTCCCGGGGAGTCGTTTGGGTGAGCAGTTCTTC. This encodes CASNPLPGSRLGEQFF.

This clonotype was detected ten times or more. This chain joins TRBV12-3 or TRBV12-4 and TRBJ1-1; possible D gene TRBD1, 6 bases. The CDR3 contains 13 residues. Trimming took 7 bases from V and 4 from J, leaving 13 bases between them. The CDR3 DNA reads as TGTGCCAGCATTGTGGACAGCCGCACTGAAGCTTTCTTT. Encoded protein: CASIVDSRTEAFF.

This clonotype showed up many times. The chain couples TRBV6-2 or TRBV6-3 to TRBJ2-1, with TRBD2 as a possible D gene (5 bases). Germline values: CDR1 MNHEY, CDR2 SVGEGT. V was shortened by 5 bases and J by 2 bases, with 19 bases between the two germline ends. The CDR3 covers 17 residues. The CDR3 loop is CASSKPRRRLPYNEQFF. The CDR3 DNA follows: TGTGCCAGCAGTAAACCCAGGAGGAGACTACCCTACAATGAGCAGTTCTTC.

This clonotype was picked up many times. This chain links TRBV28 with TRBJ2-4, with 9 nucleotides matching TRBD2. The CDR3 runs to 17 residues. The V gene end was trimmed by 1 base and the J gene end by 0 bases; junction bases not matched to a gene: 4. Germline-derived CDR1 and CDR2 are MDHEN and SYDVKM. The CDR3 DNA follows: TGTGCCAGCAGTTTATTGGCGGGGGGGCGAGCCAAAAACATTCAGTACTTC. As protein: CASSLLAGGRAKNIQYF.

In its sample, this clonotype was seen many times. V and J are TRBV7-9 and TRBJ1-3; maybe TRBD1 (5 bases). The CDR3 covers 16 residues. V was pared by 6 bases and J by 0 bases, with 15 bases between. The germline V gene encodes CDR1 SEHNR and CDR2 FQNEAQ (reference sequence). As DNA, the CDR3 is TGTGCCAGCAGTGGGGCGGACCTCCGCTCTGGAAACACCATATATTTT. It codes for CASSGADLRSGNTIYF.